A selection of T cell receptor beta chains follows, all from one sample in a study of metastatic and nonmetastatic thyroid tumors. TCRdb re-called the PCR reads through MiXCR. Here the sample spans about 16,000 clones, roughly 24% being singletons. Sequencing used blood. These receptors came from a male donor with papillary thyroid cancer or a benign thyroid nodule (not recorded which). Some clones in this sample may be carry-over from other donors' samples. The CDR3 runs from the conserved cysteine through the conserved F or W. D genes are given only for firm matches. Rows give clone size only sometimes, using once, few, many, or a class for an expanded clone.

J gene	clone size	D gene	V gene	CDR3 DNA	CDR3 protein
TRBJ2-1	NA	TRBD2	TRBV20-1	TGCAGTGCTCCGGGACTAGCGACTTACAATGAGCAGTTCTTC	CSAPGLATYNEQFF
TRBJ1-2	NA	TRBD1	TRBV4-1	TGCGCCAGCAGCCAAGAGGGGACAGGGGAACCTTATGGCTACACCTTC	CASSQEGTGEPYGYTF
TRBJ2-1	many	TRBD2	TRBV9	TGTGCCAGCAGCGTAGAACTAGCGTTGGGCAATGAGCAGTTCTTC	CASSVELALGNEQFF
TRBJ2-5	NA	NA	TRBV5-5	TGTGCCATACTATACAGGGCCCAAGAGACCCAGTACTTC	CAILYRAQETQYF
TRBJ2-1	NA	NA	TRBV30	TGTGCCTGGAGTTCGGGAAGGCAGTTCTTC	CAWSSGRQFF
TRBJ2-2	NA	NA	TRBV7-2	TGTGCCAGCAGCTTAGTGACCACCGGGGAGCTGTTTTTT	CASSLVTTGELFF
TRBJ1-5	medium-sized	TRBD1	TRBV20-1	TGCAGTGCGAGTCAAAACAGGGGCCGGGATCAGCCCCAGCATTTT	CSASQNRGRDQPQHF
TRBJ2-7	many	NA	TRBV5-6	TGTGCCAGCAGCTTGGCCGGAGGGCCTCGGCAGTACTTC	CASSLAGGPRQYF
TRBJ1-4	many	NA	TRBV20-1	TGCAGTGCTAGAGCGGCGGCCGGCGGTGAAAAACTGTTTTTT	CSARAAAGGEKLFF
TRBJ2-5	many	NA	TRBV7-2	TGTGCCAGCAGCAGTACCCAGGGATCAGGTCAAGAGACCCAGTACTTC	CASSSTQGSGQETQYF
TRBJ2-1	many	NA	TRBV4-2	TGTGCCAGCAGCCAAGAACGGGAAGGGGGCAATGAGCAGTTCTTC	CASSQEREGGNEQFF
TRBJ2-3	many	TRBD1	TRBV4-1	TGCGCCAGCAGCCACGGGACAGGAGAACTCACAGATACGCAGTATTTT	CASSHGTGELTDTQYF
TRBJ2-7	medium-sized	TRBD1	TRBV15	TGTGCCACCAGCGGAACCGGGACAGGCTCCTACGAGCAGTACTTC	CATSGTGTGSYEQYF
TRBJ2-2	medium-sized	NA	TRBV6-4	TGTGCCAGCAGTGAGCGGACGAACACCGGGGAGCTGTTTTTT	CASSERTNTGELFF
TRBJ2-1	many	TRBD2	TRBV6-4	TGTGCCAAGCCCCGAAATAGCGGGGGGGCTCATGAGCAGTTCTTC	CAKPRNSGGAHEQFF
TRBJ2-5	many	NA	TRBV20-1	TGCAGTGCTAGAGATCAGGGCGGCAAAGAGACCCAGTACTTC	CSARDQGGKETQYF
TRBJ1-2	medium-sized	TRBD1	TRBV20-1	TGCAGTGCTAGAGAAGGGGAGGGGGCGGCCGGCTACACCTTC	CSAREGEGAAGYTF
TRBJ2-7	few	NA	TRBV12-3/TRBV12-4	TGTGCCAGCAGTTTAGGTGCAGGGATTTACGAGCAGTACTTC	CASSLGAGIYEQYF
TRBJ2-1	many	TRBD2	TRBV5-8	TGTGCCAGCAGCTCCGATGGGGGGGGCTCCTACAATGAGCAGTTCTTC	CASSSDGGGSYNEQFF
TRBJ1-2	medium-sized	TRBD1	TRBV18	TGTGCCAGCTCACCTACAGGGGGCGCAGGCTATGGCTACACCTTC	CASSPTGGAGYGYTF
TRBJ2-1	NA	TRBD2	TRBV2	TGTGTCAGCACCCAAAGCGTAGCGGGGGGGGGTAAGCAGTTCTTC	CVSTQSVAGGGKQFF
TRBJ2-5	NA	TRBD2	TRBV15	TGTGCCACCAGCACCGGGACTAGCGACCAAGAGACCCAGTACTTC	CATSTGTSDQETQYF
TRBJ1-1	NA	NA	TRBV30	TGTGCCTGGAGTCTGAACACTGAAGCTTTCTTT	CAWSLNTEAFF
TRBJ1-2	once	TRBD1	TRBV19	TGTGCCAGTAGTGTCAGACAGGGGGCTGTTAACTATGGCTACACCTTC	CASSVRQGAVNYGYTF
TRBJ2-7	large	NA	TRBV5-1	TGCGCCAGCAGCTTGGCCCTGGGAACCTACGAGCAGTACTTC	CASSLALGTYEQYF
TRBJ2-5	NA	TRBD2	TRBV7-8	TGTGCCAGCAGCTCGCTGGGAGCGGGGCAGTCAGAGACCCAGTACTTC	CASSSLGAGQSETQYF
TRBJ1-5	NA	NA	TRBV18	TGTGCCAGCTCACTACCGGGACTACCTCCCCAGCATTTT	CASSLPGLPPQHF
TRBJ1-1	NA	NA	TRBV20-1	TGCAGTGCTAGATTGGGGGGTTTGAACACTGAAGCTTTCTTT	CSARLGGLNTEAFF
TRBJ2-1	medium-sized	TRBD2	TRBV20-1	TGCAGTGCTAGTATAGACGCGGGAGGGTACAATGAGCAGTTCTTC	CSASIDAGGYNEQFF
TRBJ1-1	NA	TRBD1	TRBV6-1	TGTGCCACCCGGGACAGGGCGTTCGGTGGGGCTTTCTTT	CATRDRAFGGAFF
TRBJ1-2	many	NA	TRBV9	TGTGCCAGCAGCGTGGGGGGTCAGGGGTCGTTATATGGCTACACCTTC	CASSVGGQGSLYGYTF
TRBJ2-3	few	TRBD2	TRBV6-2/TRBV6-3	TGTGCCAGCAGTTACTCTCTAGCGGGGGGCCTCCCCCATACGCAGTATTTT	CASSYSLAGGLPHTQYF
TRBJ2-5	many	NA	TRBV6-1	TGTGCCAGCAGCCGAACGGGGGGCGGGGAGACCCAGTACTTC	CASSRTGGGETQYF
TRBJ2-7	NA	TRBD1	TRBV20-1	TGCAGTGCTCTGGGACAGCCCTACGAGCAGTACTTC	CSALGQPYEQYF
TRBJ2-5	many	NA	TRBV3-1	TGTGCCAGCAGCCAATTGGGGACGTCCCAGTACTTC	CASSQLGTSQYF
TRBJ2-6	medium-sized	NA	TRBV6-1	TGTGCCAGCAGTGACCAGGGGTTTGGGGCCAACGTCCTGACTTTC	CASSDQGFGANVLTF
TRBJ2-5	many	TRBD1	TRBV7-2	TGTGCCAGCAGCCCTATCGGGACAGGGGGAGAGACCCAGTACTTC	CASSPIGTGGETQYF
TRBJ1-1	many	NA	TRBV5-8	TGTGCCAGCAGCTTGGGGGGGGGTTCCACTGAAGCTTTCTTT	CASSLGGGSTEAFF
TRBJ2-7	NA	TRBD1	TRBV11-2	TGTGCCAGCAGCTTACGGACAGGGGGGGGCGAGCAGTACTTC	CASSLRTGGGEQYF
TRBJ2-2	NA	NA	TRBV6-1	TGTGCCAGCTCGCTCGACGAGGTGGGAACCGGGGAGCTGTTTTTT	CASSLDEVGTGELFF
TRBJ2-7	few	NA	TRBV28	TGTGCCAGCAAAAGCCGGGACGGTGCCTACGAGCAGTACTTC	CASKSRDGAYEQYF
TRBJ2-7	many	NA	TRBV12-5	TGTGCTAGTGGTTTGGTATCCGGACAGATAATAACCTACGAGCAGTACTTC	CASGLVSGQIITYEQYF
TRBJ2-1	NA	TRBD2	TRBV5-1	TGCGCCAGCGGACTAGCGGGCTATAACAATGAGCAGTTCTTC	CASGLAGYNNEQFF
TRBJ2-7	NA	TRBD1	TRBV4-1	TGCGCCAGCACCCAAGGACAGGCAACACCCTACGATCAGTACTTC	CASTQGQATPYDQYF